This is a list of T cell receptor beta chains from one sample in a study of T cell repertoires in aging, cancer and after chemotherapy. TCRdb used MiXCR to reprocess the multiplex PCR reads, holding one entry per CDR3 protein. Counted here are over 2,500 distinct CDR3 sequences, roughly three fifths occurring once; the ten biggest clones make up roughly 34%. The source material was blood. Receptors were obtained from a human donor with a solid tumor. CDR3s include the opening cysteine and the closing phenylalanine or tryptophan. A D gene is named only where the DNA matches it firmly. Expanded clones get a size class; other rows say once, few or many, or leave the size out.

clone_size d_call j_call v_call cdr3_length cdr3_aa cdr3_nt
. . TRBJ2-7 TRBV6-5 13 CASSLSGSYEQYF TGTGCCAGCAGCCTCTCCGGCAGCTACGAGCAGTACTTC
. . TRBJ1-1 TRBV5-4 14 CASSLARANTEAFF TGTGCCAGCAGCTTGGCCAGGGCGAACACTGAAGCTTTCTTT
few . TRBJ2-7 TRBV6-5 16 CASSKVGGVNSYEQYF TGTGCCAGCAGCAAAGTAGGGGGGGTTAACTCCTACGAGCAGTACTTC
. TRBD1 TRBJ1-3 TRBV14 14 CASSQRGLGNTIYF TGTGCCAGCAGCCAGAGGGGGCTTGGAAACACCATATATTTT
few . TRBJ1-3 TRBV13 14 CASSPRGRGNTIYF TGTGCCAGCAGCCCACGGGGTAGAGGAAACACCATATATTTT
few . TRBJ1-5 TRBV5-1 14 CASSLDGNNQPQHF TGTGCCAGCAGCCTCGACGGGAACAATCAGCCCCAGCATTTT
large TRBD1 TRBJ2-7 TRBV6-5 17 CASSYADTGTAYYEQYF TGTGCCAGCAGTTACGCCGATACCGGGACAGCTTATTACGAGCAGTACTTC
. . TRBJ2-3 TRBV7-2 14 CASSPGQHTDTQYF TGTGCCAGCAGCCCTGGACAGCACACAGATACGCAGTATTTT
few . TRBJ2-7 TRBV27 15 CASSLFTGPGYEQYF TGTGCCAGCAGTCTATTCACCGGGCCAGGGTACGAGCAGTACTTC
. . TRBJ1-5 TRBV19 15 CASSIEQLSNQPQHF TGTGCCAGTAGTATAGAACAGCTTAGCAATCAGCCCCAGCATTTT
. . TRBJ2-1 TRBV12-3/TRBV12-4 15 CASSRQSSSYNEQFF TGTGCCAGCAGCCGACAGTCGAGCTCCTACAATGAGCAGTTCTTC
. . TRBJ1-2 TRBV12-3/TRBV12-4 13 CASSPGPNYGYTF TGTGCCAGCAGTCCAGGGCCAAACTATGGCTACACCTTC
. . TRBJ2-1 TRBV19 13 CASSLMTYNEQFF TGTGCCAGTAGTTTAATGACCTACAATGAGCAGTTCTTC
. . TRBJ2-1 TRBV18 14 CASSPGPGVNEQFF TGTGCCAGCTCACCGGGCCCGGGAGTGAATGAGCAGTTCTTC
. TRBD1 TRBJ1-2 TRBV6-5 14 CASSRQGGHIGYTF TGTGCCAGCAGTCGACAGGGTGGGCATATCGGCTACACCTTC
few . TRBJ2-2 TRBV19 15 CASSWRGRDTGELFF TGTGCCAGTAGCTGGAGGGGGCGGGACACCGGGGAGCTGTTTTTT
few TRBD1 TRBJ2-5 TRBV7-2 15 CASSSRGGSMETQYF TGTGCCAGCAGCTCCCGAGGGGGCTCCATGGAGACCCAGTACTTC
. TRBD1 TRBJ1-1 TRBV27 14 CASSPSGQGREAFF TGTGCCAGCTCACCATCCGGACAGGGTCGGGAAGCTTTCTTT
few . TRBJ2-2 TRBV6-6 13 CAVGRGDTGELFF TGTGCCGTAGGACGGGGCGACACCGGGGAGCTGTTTTTT
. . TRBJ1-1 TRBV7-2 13 CASSLNAGTEAFF TGTGCCAGCAGCTTAAATGCGGGCACTGAAGCTTTCTTT
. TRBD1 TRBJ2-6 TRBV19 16 CASRNRGSSGANVLTF TGTGCCAGTAGGAACAGGGGCAGCTCTGGGGCCAACGTCCTGACTTTC
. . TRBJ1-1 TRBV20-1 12 CSAPKGDTEAFF TGCAGTGCGCCAAAGGGGGACACTGAAGCTTTCTTT
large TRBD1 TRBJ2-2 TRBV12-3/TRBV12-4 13 CAIRTGGPGELFF TGTGCCATACGGACAGGGGGTCCCGGGGAGCTGTTTTTT
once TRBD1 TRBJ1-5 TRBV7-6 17 CASSSKPSGQGLMPQHF TGTGCCAGCAGCTCCAAGCCCTCGGGACAGGGGCTGATGCCCCAGCATTTT
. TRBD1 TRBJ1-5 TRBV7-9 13 CASSSQTGQPQHF TGTGCCAGCAGCTCTCAGACAGGGCAGCCCCAGCATTTT
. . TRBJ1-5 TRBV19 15 CASSSEGVRNQPQHF TGTGCCAGTAGTAGCGAGGGCGTGAGAAATCAGCCCCAGCATTTT
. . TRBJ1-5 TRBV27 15 CASSLKPYSNQPQHF TGTGCCAGCAGTTTAAAGCCTTATAGCAATCAGCCCCAGCATTTT
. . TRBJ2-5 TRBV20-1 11 CSVRPQETQYF TGCAGTGTACGGCCCCAAGAGACCCAGTACTTC
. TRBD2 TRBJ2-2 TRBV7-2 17 CASSLSGGPPGGGELFF TGTGCCAGCAGCTTAAGCGGGGGGCCACCGGGCGGCGGGGAGCTGTTTTTT
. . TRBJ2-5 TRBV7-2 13 CASSFGAEETQYF TGTGCCAGCAGCTTCGGGGCAGAAGAGACCCAGTACTTC
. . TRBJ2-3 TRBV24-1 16 CATSGYGQGNTDTQYF TGTGCCACCAGTGGCTACGGGCAGGGTAACACAGATACGCAGTATTTT
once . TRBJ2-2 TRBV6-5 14 CASSYGSVTGELFF TGTGCCAGCAGTTATGGATCGGTCACCGGGGAGCTGTTTTTT
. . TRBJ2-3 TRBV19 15 CASSITWGGRNTQYF TGTGCCAGTAGTATTACTTGGGGGGGGCGAAATACGCAGTATTTT
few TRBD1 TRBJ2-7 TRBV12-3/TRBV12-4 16 CASSALSGQGNYEQYF TGTGCCAGCAGCGCCTTGTCGGGACAGGGAAACTACGAGCAGTACTTC
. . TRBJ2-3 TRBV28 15 CASVSSLRRTDTQYF TGTGCCAGCGTTTCCTCACTCAGACGCACAGATACGCAGTATTTT
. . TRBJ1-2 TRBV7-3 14 CASSLVGSNYGYTF TGTGCCAGCAGCTTAGTAGGGTCTAACTATGGCTACACCTTC
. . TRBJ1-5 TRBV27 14 CASSPSRGVQPQHF TGTGCCAGCAGTCCTAGTAGGGGAGTTCAGCCCCAGCATTTT
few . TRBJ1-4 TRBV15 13 CATSRANGEKLFF TGTGCCACCAGCAGAGCTAACGGGGAAAAACTGTTTTTT
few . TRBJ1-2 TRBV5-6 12 CASSVWGGGYTF TGTGCCAGCAGCGTCTGGGGAGGTGGCTACACCTTC
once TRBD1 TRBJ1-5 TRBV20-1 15 CSAVHTQGGNQPQHF TGCAGTGCTGTACACACCCAGGGGGGTAATCAGCCCCAGCATTTT
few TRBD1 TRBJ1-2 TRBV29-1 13 CSVGTGADYGYTF TGCAGCGTTGGGACAGGAGCGGACTATGGCTACACCTTC
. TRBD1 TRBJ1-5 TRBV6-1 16 CATRQGAGSSHQPQHF TGTGCCACAAGACAGGGGGCAGGTTCAAGCCATCAGCCCCAGCATTTT
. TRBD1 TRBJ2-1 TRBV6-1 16 CARSPRGDRKFNEQFF TGTGCCAGAAGTCCCCGTGGGGACAGGAAGTTTAATGAGCAGTTCTTC
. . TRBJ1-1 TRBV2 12 CASSVRGTEAFF TGTGCCAGCAGTGTTAGGGGCACTGAAGCTTTCTTT
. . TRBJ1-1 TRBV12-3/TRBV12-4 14 CASSLDRTQTEAFF TGTGCCAGCAGTTTAGACAGGACCCAGACTGAAGCTTTCTTT
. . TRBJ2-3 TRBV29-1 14 CSVEGGGNTDTQYF TGCAGCGTTGAGGGAGGGGGCAACACAGATACGCAGTATTTT
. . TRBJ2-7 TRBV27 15 CASRLSFSGYYEQYF TGTGCCAGCCGCCTCTCGTTCTCTGGATATTACGAGCAGTACTTC
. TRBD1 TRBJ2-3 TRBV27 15 CASSLHRGQADTQYF TGTGCCAGCAGTTTACACAGGGGGCAGGCCGATACGCAGTATTTT
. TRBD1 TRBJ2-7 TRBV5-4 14 CASSSPDRYNEQYF TGTGCCAGCAGCTCCCCGGACAGGTATAACGAGCAGTACTTC
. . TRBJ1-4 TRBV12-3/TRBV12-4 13 CASSLGVAEKLFF TGTGCCAGCAGTTTAGGAGTCGCTGAAAAACTGTTTTTT